The 6 T cell receptor beta chains reported below all come from one sample, sequenced in a study of blood T cells in healthy people across ages. Then a second PCR, running roughly 7 to 11 cycles, was carried out with a sample-barcoded 5' primer and a J-beta primer mix. One entry per CDR3 protein, called by TCRdb with MiXCR from the 5' RACE reads. This table holds around 500,000 distinct CDR3 sequences, roughly 48% found once. Specimen: blood. These receptors originate from a man older than 75 in good health.

Remarks on this clonotype: This may come from a read error, since a much larger clone is one base off. The genes are TRBV6-6 and TRBJ2-7, with D uncertain. Trimming shortened V by 2 bases and J by 7 bases, and 12 bases separated the two germline ends. The CDR3 is 13 residues long. Germline V CDR1 and CDR2: MNHNY, SVGAGI (reference sequence). In DNA, the CDR3 is TGTGCCAGCAGTTACGGTGGGGTCGATGAGCAGTACTTC. Its protein is CASSYGGVDEQYF.

A note on this clonotype: As the CDR3 is not closed by the conserved phenylalanine or tryptophan, this likely results from a read error. The genes are TRBV6-2 or TRBV6-3 and TRBJ2-1; D remains ambiguous. The germline V gene encodes CDR1 MNHEY and CDR2 SVGEGT. CDR3 length: 12 residues. Trimming pared 2 bases from V and 5 bases from J, leaving 4 bases between. CDR3: CASSYMNNEQFC. CDR3 nucleotide sequence: TGTGCCAGCAGTTACATGAACAATGAGCAGTTCTGC.

This clonotype was seen a few times. V gene TRBV5-1 combines with J gene TRBJ2-3; 13 nucleotides line up with TRBD2. The J segment lost 4 bases and the V segment lost 0 bases, leaving 5 bases of the junction unmatched. Per germline, CDR1 SGHRS and CDR2 YFSETQ. CDR3 size: 17 residues. In DNA, the CDR3 is TGCGCCAGCAGCTTGGCCAGGACTAGCGGGGGCTCAGATACGCAGTATTTT. This translates into CASSLARTSGGSDTQYF.

This clonotype was seen a few times. The rearrangement uses TRBV20-1 and TRBJ2-1; weak D call: TRBD2 (6 bases). The CDR3 extends over 16 amino acids. The ends were cut back, 0 bases at V and 9 bases at J, with 21 bases in the middle. Germline lookup yields CDR1 DFQATT and CDR2 SNEGSKA (reference sequence). CDR3 amino acids: CSARDSGGSPEGEQFF. CDR3 DNA sequence: TGCAGTGCTAGAGATAGTGGCGGATCCCCGGAGGGTGAGCAGTTCTTC.

This clonotype showed up just a few times. The rearrangement links TRBV7-9 to TRBJ2-4, with 12 nucleotides matching TRBD2. The J call is uncertain, as TRBJ2-7 better fits the DNA end. Per the germline V gene, CDR1 is SEHNR and CDR2 is FQNEAQ (reference sequence). The length of the CDR3 is 15 residues. CDR3 loop: CASSQKLAGGYEQYF. DNA for the CDR3: TGTGCCAGCAGTCAGAAACTAGCGGGGGGATACGAGCAGTACTTC.

The sample holds a few counts of this clonotype. The chain links TRBV5-6 to TRBJ2-3, with 9 bases fitting TRBD1. This CDR3 comprises 16 residues. V was pared by 4 bases and J by 0 bases, with 6 bases of the junction left unmatched. CDR1 SGHDT and CDR2 YYEEEE come from the germline V gene. The CDR3 region has the DNA TGTGCCAGCAGCCCGGACGGACAGGGGAGCACAGATACGCAGTATTTT. Its protein is CASSPDGQGSTDTQYF. Complete variable domain (other parts from reference TRBV5-6 and TRBJ2-3): DAGVTQSPTHLIKTRGQQVTLRCSPKSGHDTVSWYQQALGQGPQFIFQYYEEEERQRGNFPDRFSGHQFPNYSSELNVNALLLGDSALYLCASSPDGQGSTDTQYFGPGTRLTVL.